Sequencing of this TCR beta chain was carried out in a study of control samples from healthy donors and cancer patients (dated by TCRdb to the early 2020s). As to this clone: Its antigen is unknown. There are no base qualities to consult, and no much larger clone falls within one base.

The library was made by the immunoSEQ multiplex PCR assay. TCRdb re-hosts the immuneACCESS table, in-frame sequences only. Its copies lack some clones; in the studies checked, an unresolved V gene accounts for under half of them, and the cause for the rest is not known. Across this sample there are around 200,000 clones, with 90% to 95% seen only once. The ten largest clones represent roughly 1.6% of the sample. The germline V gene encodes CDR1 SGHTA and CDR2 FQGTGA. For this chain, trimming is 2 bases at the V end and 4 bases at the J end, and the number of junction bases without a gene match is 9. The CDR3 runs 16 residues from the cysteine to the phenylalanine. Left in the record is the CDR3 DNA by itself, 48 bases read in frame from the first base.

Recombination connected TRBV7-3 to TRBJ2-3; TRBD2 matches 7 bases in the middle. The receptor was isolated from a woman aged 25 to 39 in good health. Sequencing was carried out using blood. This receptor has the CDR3 CASSLGPREPADTQYF. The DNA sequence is TGTGCCAGCAGCTTAGGTCCGCGGGAGCCGGCAGATACGCAGTATTTT. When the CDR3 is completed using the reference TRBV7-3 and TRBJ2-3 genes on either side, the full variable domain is GAGVSQTPSNKVTEKGKYVELRCDPISGHTALYWYRQSLGQGPEFLIYFQGTGAADDSGLPNDRFFAVRPEGSVSTLKIQRTERGDSAVYLCASSLGPREPADTQYFGPGTRLTVL.